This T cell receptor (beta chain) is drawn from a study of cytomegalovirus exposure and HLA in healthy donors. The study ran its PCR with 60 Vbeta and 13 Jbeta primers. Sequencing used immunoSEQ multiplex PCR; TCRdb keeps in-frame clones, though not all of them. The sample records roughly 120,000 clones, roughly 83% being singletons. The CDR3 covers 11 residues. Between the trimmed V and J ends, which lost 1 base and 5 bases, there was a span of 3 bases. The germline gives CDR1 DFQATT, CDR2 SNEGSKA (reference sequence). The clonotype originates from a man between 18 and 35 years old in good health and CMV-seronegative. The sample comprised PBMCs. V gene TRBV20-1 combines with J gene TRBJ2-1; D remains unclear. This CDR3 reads CSARANNEQFF. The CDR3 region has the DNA TGCAGTGCTAGAGCCAACAATGAGCAGTTCTTC.